This T cell receptor beta chain was observed in a study of T cell responses to AZD1222 COVID-19 vaccine. The assay was immunoSEQ multiplex PCR, and TCRdb's table has in-frame clones only and misses some. Of 200,000 or so clones in the sample, approximately 94% were seen once. Study-wide results and caveats: CD4 TCRs linked to vaccination spanned spike, dominating at 160-218 and 743-854. All repertoire sampling was performed exclusively after the peak T cell response. Baseline testing showed seropositivity in only 6 or 7 AZD1222 recipients.

Worth noting for this clone: The antigen is not known.

Trimming removed 3 bases at V and 0 bases at J, with 22 bases between. Germline values: CDR1 SGDLS, CDR2 YYNGEE. This CDR3 spans 20 amino acids. The sequencing used peripheral blood, collected 28 days after the second AZD1222 dose. The V gene is TRBV9, the J gene TRBJ2-6, with D possibly matching TRBD1 (6 bases). This TCR was recovered from an adult who received the AZD1222 COVID-19 vaccine. The DNA of the CDR3 is TGTGCCAGCAGCGGCCGGGACACATCCCTAAGGGTCTCTGGGGCCAACGTCCTGACTTTC. This sequence encodes CASSGRDTSLRVSGANVLTF. Using reference TRBV9 and TRBJ2-6 for the parts outside the CDR3, the full variable domain is DSGVTQTPKHLITATGQRVTLRCSPRSGDLSVYWYQQSLDQGLQFLIQYYNGEERAKGNILERFSAQQFPDLHSELNLSSLELGDSALYFCASSGRDTSLRVSGANVLTFGAGSRLTVL.